The 13 T cell receptor beta chains listed next were all sequenced from one sample in a study of blood T cell repertoires in COVID-19. The protocol was immunoSEQ multiplex PCR, while the TCRdb copy is restricted to in-frame clones and leaves out a portion. The table records fewer than 250,000 clones, 84% of them present only once. The specimen was peripheral blood. These receptors all come from a human donor in a cohort sampled during active COVID-19.

This clone has a handful of counts. V gene TRBV7-2 combines with J gene TRBJ1-5; D may be TRBD1 (6 bases). The V end was cut by 1 base, the J end by 5 bases, with 12 bases between. Germline CDR1 and CDR2: SGHTA and FQGNSA. The CDR3 is 15 amino acids. The CDR3 spells CASSLEGHSDQPQHF. In nucleotides, the CDR3 is TGTGCCAGCAGCTTAGAGGGACACTCCGATCAGCCCCAGCATTTT.

The V and J genes are TRBV19 and TRBJ1-1; maybe TRBD1 (5 bases). There are 14 residues in the CDR3. V was trimmed by 6 bases and J by 2 bases, leaving 13 bases between them. Germline-derived CDR1 and CDR2 are LNHDA and SQIVND (reference sequence). CDR3 loop: CASRPDRTNTEAFF. For the CDR3, the DNA is TGTGCCAGTAGACCTGACAGAACCAACACTGAAGCTTTCTTT.

This clone was counted once. This chain uses TRBV19 with TRBJ1-3; D possibly corresponds to TRBD1 (5 bases). Germline V gives CDR1 LNHDA, CDR2 SQIVND (reference sequence). The CDR3 is 14 residues long. Trimming took 7 bases from V and 4 from J, leaving 14 bases between them. Written as DNA, the CDR3 is TGTGCCAGTACCCCCGGGGGTACCGGAAACACCATATATTTT. Its translation is CASTPGGTGNTIYF.

This chain connects TRBV25-1 to TRBJ1-2; tentatively, D is TRBD1 (6 bases). CDR1 is MGHDK and CDR2 is SYGVNS in the germline V gene. Trimming cost V 4 bases and J 3 bases, with 12 bases left between them. CDR3 size: 14 residues. The DNA of the CDR3 is TGTGCCAGCAGTGTCCCAGGGGCTCACTATGGCTACACCTTC. Translation: CASSVPGAHYGYTF.

J is TRBJ1-5 and V is TRBV7-2, with a weak D call TRBD1 (6 bases). There are 13 residues in the CDR3. Deletions cut 1 base from V and 6 bases from J, with 7 bases between. Germline CDR1 and CDR2: SGHTA and FQGNSA. The CDR3 sequence is CASSLGQVQPQHF. Here the CDR3 DNA reads TGTGCCAGCAGCTTAGGACAGGTTCAGCCCCAGCATTTT.

The rearrangement uses TRBV28 and TRBJ1-1, with 10 bases that match TRBD1. The CDR3 covers 15 residues. Germline V gene sequence: CDR1 MDHEN, CDR2 SYDVKM. The trim removed 2 bases at V and 11 bases at J, leaving 11 bases unmatched. This CDR3 is CASSLPRTGGRVAFF. The CDR3 DNA reads as TGTGCCAGCAGTTTACCGAGGACAGGGGGAAGAGTCGCTTTCTTT.

Here the CDR3 DNA reads TGTGCCATCAGCCCGCCGGCGGGTCGGAACAATGAGCAGTTCTTC. Translating it yields CAISPPAGRNNEQFF. The chain has TRBV10-3 and TRBJ2-1; D may be TRBD2 (5 bases). Germline CDR1 reads ENHRY; CDR2 reads SYGVKD. Trimming left V 6 bases short and J 5 bases short, with 17 bases between. The CDR3 is 15 residues long.

V and J are TRBV10-3 and TRBJ1-4, with 8 bases aligning to TRBD1. The V gene's germline CDR1 is ENHRY and CDR2 SYGVKD. This CDR3 has 14 amino acids. With 2 bases clipped from V and 8 bases from J, the junction kept 4 bases outside the gene matches. The CDR3 protein is CAISETGGGEKLFF. CDR3 DNA sequence: TGTGCCATCAGTGAGACAGGGGGTGGGGAAAAACTGTTTTTT.

The chain carries TRBV2 and TRBJ1-1; D uncertain. CDR1 and CDR2 from the germline V gene are SNHLY and FYNNEI. The CDR3 has 15 amino acids. The V end was cut by 1 base, the J end by 0 bases, with 9 bases between. CDR3 nucleotides: TGTGCCAGCAGTGAAGGGGCGGGATTGAACACTGAAGCTTTCTTT. Its protein is CASSEGAGLNTEAFF.

This clone was observed once. The chain has TRBV9 and TRBJ1-2; tentatively, D is TRBD1 (5 bases). The CDR3 covers 13 residues. CDR1 is SGDLS, CDR2 YYNGEE, per germline. The germline V and J ends were trimmed by 3 bases and 6 bases, with 12 bases remaining between them. The DNA of the CDR3 is TGTGCCAGCAGCGAAAACGTAGGGGATGGCTACACCTTC. Its protein is CASSENVGDGYTF.

The J gene is TRBJ2-5, the V gene TRBV19; D may be TRBD1 (5 bases). With 3 bases removed from V and 7 bases from J, the gap between germline ends came to 12 bases. CDR3 length: 13 residues. CDR1 and CDR2 (germline): LNHDA, SQIVND (reference sequence). Here the CDR3 DNA reads TGTGCCAGTAGTATGATACAGGTCGGGACCCAGTACTTC. It yields the protein CASSMIQVGTQYF.

The sample holds a few counts of this clone. This chain uses TRBV7-9 with TRBJ2-3, with 9 positions matching TRBD1. The CDR3 is 15 residues long. Trimming at V came to 3 bases and at J to 2 bases, leaving 3 bases not matched to a gene. CDR1 and CDR2 from the germline V gene are SEHNR and FQNEAQ (reference sequence). CDR3 sequence (DNA): TGTGCCAGCAGCTTCGACAGGGGGTTCACAGATACGCAGTATTTT. Amino acid sequence: CASSFDRGFTDTQYF. Full variable domain (remainder filled in from reference TRBV7-9 and TRBJ2-3): DTGVSQNPRHKITKRGQNVTFRCDPISEHNRLYWYRQTLGQGPEFLTYFQNEAQLEKSRLLSDRFSAERPKGSFSTLEIQRTEQGDSAMYLCASSFDRGFTDTQYFGPGTRLTVL.

The rearrangement uses TRBV5-1 and TRBJ2-5, with 9 nucleotides matching TRBD1. The CDR3 is 15 residues long. Unmatched junction bases numbered 9, after V lost 4 bases and J lost 5 bases. Germline V CDR1 and CDR2: SGHRS, YFSETQ. The CDR3 coding sequence is TGCGCCAGCAGCAAGGGGACAGGGAGTGGTGAGACCCAGTACTTC. Protein: CASSKGTGSGETQYF.